The next 26 T cell receptor beta chains were all read from a single sample in a study of T cells after yellow fever vaccination. Each CDR3 protein is one row after TCRdb ran MiXCR on the 5' RACE reads. Of over 150,000 distinct CDR3 sequences listed, 6.2% are singletons. The material was CD4+ T cells sorted from PBMCs, obtained on the day of the first yellow fever vaccination. These receptors all come from a man in his late teens or twenties who received the YFV17D yellow fever vaccine.

This clonotype appeared a few times. The V and J genes are TRBV4-3 and TRBJ1-5; 8 nucleotides match TRBD1. The trim removed 2 bases at V and 5 bases at J, leaving 11 bases unmatched. Looked up from germline, CDR1 is LGHNA and CDR2 is YSLEER. This CDR3 has 17 amino acids. CDR3 protein: CASSQSAGTGGYQPQHF. The CDR3 DNA reads TGCGCCAGCAGCCAATCCGCGGGGACAGGAGGTTATCAGCCCCAGCATTTT.

Only a few counts were recorded for this clonotype. The rearrangement links TRBV7-2 to TRBJ2-1, with D unclear. CDR1 is SGHTA and CDR2 is FQGNSA in the germline V gene. CDR3 length equals 14 residues. Trimming took 2 bases from V and 5 from J, leaving 10 bases between them. CDR3 region: CASSLFSLDNEQFF. CDR3 nucleotides: TGTGCCAGCAGCTTATTCTCCCTGGACAATGAGCAGTTCTTC.

This sequence joins TRBV6-1 and TRBJ2-5, with a possible D match to TRBD2 (5 bases). CDR3 length: 12 residues. V was clipped by 7 bases and J by 3 bases, with 9 bases between them. Germline V gives CDR1 MNHNS, CDR2 SASEGT. The CDR3 DNA reads TGTGCCAGCATCGGGGTGGAAGAGACCCAGTACTTC. Translating gives CASIGVEETQYF.

There are many counts of this clonotype. V usage is TRBV10-3 and J usage is TRBJ2-5, with 10 bases matching TRBD1. The CDR3 runs 15 residues. The germline V gene encodes CDR1 ENHRY and CDR2 SYGVKD. Trimming removed 7 bases from V and 5 bases from J; junction bases left unmatched: 10. This CDR3 reads CAIKSFDRGHETQYF. CDR3 in DNA: TGTGCCATCAAGAGCTTCGACAGGGGGCATGAGACCCAGTACTTC.

This clonotype has ten or more counts. The genes are TRBV7-2 and TRBJ2-5; 11 bases fit TRBD2. CDR1 SGHTA and CDR2 FQGNSA come from the germline V gene. The CDR3 sequence is 17 residues long. Trimming removed 1 base from V and 2 bases from J; junction bases left unmatched: 6. The CDR3 nucleotides read TGTGCCAGCAGCTTAGGAGTAGCGGGGGGGAAACAAGAGACCCAGTACTTC. It codes for CASSLGVAGGKQETQYF. Full variable domain (outside the CDR3, taken from reference TRBV7-2 and TRBJ2-5): GAGVSQSPSNKVTEKGKDVELRCDPISGHTALYWYRQSLGQGLEFLIYFQGNSAPDKSGLPSDRFSAERTGGSVSTLTIQRTQQEDSAVYLCASSLGVAGGKQETQYFGPGTRLLVL.

This clonotype was seen many times. The genes are TRBV28 and TRBJ2-1; D possibly corresponds to TRBD2 (5 bases). The CDR3 runs 16 residues. V shed 4 bases and J shed 5 bases, with 18 bases lying between them. CDR1 and CDR2 (germline): MDHEN, SYDVKM. CDR3 protein: CASSSATALGDNEQFF. In DNA, the CDR3 is TGTGCCAGCAGTTCCGCCACAGCCCTGGGAGACAATGAGCAGTTCTTC.

The J gene is TRBJ1-3, the V gene TRBV2; D may be TRBD1 (5 bases). The CDR3 consists of 15 residues. CDR1 SNHLY and CDR2 FYNNEI come from the germline V gene. V lost 11 bases and J 0 bases, leaving 17 bases between the germline ends. The CDR3 reads CAAWGGNPSGNTIYF. Here the CDR3 DNA reads TGTGCCGCCTGGGGGGGAAACCCCTCTGGAAACACCATATATTTT.

Regarding this clonotype: A much larger clone differs from this one at a single base, so this may be a read error. J is TRBJ2-1 and V is TRBV4-2, with D perhaps TRBD1 or TRBD2 (5 bases each). Trimming cost V 3 bases and J 14 bases, with 23 bases left between them. The germline CDR1 and CDR2 sequences are LGHNA and YNFKEQ. CDR3 size: 15 residues. The CDR3: CASSHDEGRKKGKFF. In DNA, the CDR3 is TGTGCCAGCAGCCATGATGAGGGGCGAAAAAAGGGCAAGTTCTTC.

J is TRBJ1-3 and V is TRBV27; no definite D call. The CDR3 length is 14 residues. Looked up from germline, CDR1 is MNHEY and CDR2 is SMNVEV (reference sequence). Between the trimmed V and J ends, which lost 4 bases and 0 bases, there was a span of 7 bases. The CDR3 reads CASSSLSSGNTIYF. The CDR3 coding sequence is TGTGCCAGCAGTTCACTGAGCTCTGGAAACACCATATATTTT.

The genes are TRBV7-8 and TRBJ1-2; 7 nucleotides agree with TRBD1. Trimming at V came to 4 bases and at J to 7 bases, leaving 3 bases not matched to a gene. Germline assignment: CDR1 SGHVS and CDR2 FQNEAQ. This CDR3 is built from 12 residues. CDR3 region: CASSSYRGGYTF. The CDR3 region has the DNA TGTGCCAGCAGCTCGTACAGGGGTGGCTACACCTTC.

This clonotype was counted many times. This chain links TRBV24-1 with TRBJ2-3, with D uncertain. V was trimmed by 1 base and J by 2 bases, leaving 0 bases between them. The CDR3 is 12 residues long. From germline, CDR1 is KGHDR and CDR2 SFDVKD. CDR3 sequence: CATSDFTDTQYF. In nucleotides, the CDR3 is TGTGCCACCAGTGATTTCACAGATACGCAGTATTTT.

This clonotype was detected ten times or more. V gene TRBV5-1 combines with J gene TRBJ2-5; 10 bases are a match to TRBD2. The CDR3 is 15 amino acids. J gave up 5 bases and V 3 bases, and 7 bases lay outside the gene matches. Germline V gives CDR1 SGHRS, CDR2 YFSETQ. The CDR3 DNA sequence: TGCGCCAGCAGCTGGGGGACTAGCGTGAGGGAGACCCAGTACTTC. This gives the protein CASSWGTSVRETQYF.

This clonotype was counted ten times or more. The rearrangement joins TRBV4-3 to TRBJ1-6; D gene ambiguous. Germline V gives CDR1 LGHNA, CDR2 YSLEER. CDR3 length: 15 amino acids. Trimming stripped 0 bases from V and 10 bases from J, with 13 bases between. This CDR3 is CASSQDILGNSPLHF. The CDR3 DNA reads as TGCGCCAGCAGCCAAGATATTTTGGGGAACTCACCCCTCCACTTT.

This clonotype was detected many times. J is TRBJ2-1 and V is TRBV5-1, with D perhaps matching TRBD1 or TRBD2 (5 bases each). V was shortened by 0 bases and J by 2 bases, with 18 bases between the two germline ends. The V gene's germline CDR1 is SGHRS and CDR2 YFSETQ. The CDR3 consists of 18 residues. The CDR3 bases are TGCGCCAGCAGCTTGGGGGGGATGAGTAGGAGGACCTACAATGAGCAGTTCTTC. Translation gives CASSLGGMSRRTYNEQFF. Full variable domain (rest looked up from reference TRBV5-1 and TRBJ2-1): KAGVTQTPRYLIKTRGQQVTLSCSPISGHRSVSWYQQTPGQGLQFLFEYFSETQRNKGNFPGRFSGRQFSNSRSEMNVSTLELGDSALYLCASSLGGMSRRTYNEQFFGPGTRLTVL.

The gene calls are TRBV28 and TRBJ2-3, with 10 positions matching TRBD2. There are 15 residues in the CDR3. The germline V gene encodes CDR1 MDHEN and CDR2 SYDVKM. Trimming removed 6 bases from V and 4 bases from J; junction bases left unmatched: 7. CDR3 sequence: CASRPLAGVADTQYF. CDR3 sequence (DNA): TGTGCCAGCAGACCCCTAGCGGGGGTGGCAGATACGCAGTATTTT.

This clonotype showed up many times. This chain connects TRBV7-2 to TRBJ1-3; 8 nucleotides align to TRBD1. Germline V gives CDR1 SGHTA, CDR2 FQGNSA. V gave up 5 bases and J gave up 0 bases; unmatched junction bases: 6. This CDR3 has 16 amino acids. CDR3 nucleotides: TGTGCCAGCAGCCCCCTGGGACAGGTCTCTGGAAACACCATATATTTT. It is translated as CASSPLGQVSGNTIYF.

The table lists this clonotype with many counts. The chain has TRBV29-1 and TRBJ2-4; tentatively, D is TRBD1 or TRBD2 (6 bases each). V lost 7 bases and J 0 bases, leaving 13 bases between the germline ends. CDR3 length: 14 residues. Germline V gives CDR1 SQVTM, CDR2 ANQGSEA. CDR3 amino acids: CSAAGGLAKNIQYF. The CDR3 nucleotides are TGCAGCGCTGCTGGGGGGCTAGCCAAAAACATTCAGTACTTC.

This clonotype was seen only a few times. The V and J genes are TRBV29-1 and TRBJ2-3; TRBD1 matches 8 bases. Germline V gene data show CDR1 as SQVTM and CDR2 as ANQGSEA. The ends lost 8 bases at V and 4 bases at J; junction bases unmatched: 14. CDR3 length equals 15 residues. CDR3 coding DNA: TGCAGCCCAAGGGGGGTCGACAGGGGTTCAGATACGCAGTATTTT. It is translated as CSPRGVDRGSDTQYF.

This clonotype was seen many times. The chain joins TRBV27 to TRBJ1-1; D call uncertain. V lost 6 bases, J lost 1 base, and 9 bases lay in between. Germline-derived CDR1 and CDR2 are MNHEY and SMNVEV (reference sequence). This CDR3 is built from 13 residues. The CDR3: CASSPIKNTEAFF. The CDR3, as DNA: TGTGCCAGCAGCCCCATCAAGAACACTGAAGCTTTCTTT.

This clonotype came up a few times. J is TRBJ2-3 and V is TRBV6-5; 7 nucleotides line up with TRBD1. The CDR3 is 15 residues long. The germline V gene encodes CDR1 MNHEY and CDR2 SVGAGI. Trimming at V came to 8 bases and at J to 7 bases, leaving 15 bases not matched to a gene. The CDR3 DNA is TGTGCCAGCTCCATGCCTTTGAGGGGGCAGAATACGCAGTATTTT. It yields the protein CASSMPLRGQNTQYF.

The genes are TRBV11-2 and TRBJ2-3; TRBD1 agrees at 8 bases. Germline V gene data show CDR1 as SGHAT and CDR2 as FQNNGV. The CDR3 is 16 residues long. V gave up 3 bases and J gave up 1 base; unmatched junction bases: 6. The CDR3 nucleotides read TGTGCCAGCAGCTTGTCAGGGGGCAGCGGCACAGATACGCAGTATTTT. It codes for CASSLSGGSGTDTQYF.

There are many counts of this clonotype. The chain links TRBV7-2 to TRBJ2-5; D is undetermined. The CDR3 is 12 residues long. V was clipped by 5 bases and J by 2 bases, with 6 bases between them. Germline CDR1 and CDR2: SGHTA and FQGNSA. CDR3 loop: CASSPPQETQYF. The CDR3 nucleotides are TGTGCCAGCAGCCCACCACAAGAGACCCAGTACTTC.

There are many counts of this clonotype. CDR3 sequence (DNA): TGTGCCAGCAGCTCAAGGGGACAGCAAAAACTGTTTTTT. This encodes CASSSRGQQKLFF. The chain recombines TRBV7-2 with TRBJ1-4, with 7 nucleotides matching TRBD1. The CDR3 spans 13 residues. The trim removed 4 bases at V and 9 bases at J, leaving 5 bases unmatched. Germline assignment: CDR1 SGHTA and CDR2 FQGNSA.

This clonotype was found many times. The genes are TRBV12-3 or TRBV12-4 and TRBJ2-7; 10 bases map to TRBD2. The CDR3 runs 15 residues. Trimming removed 10 bases from V and 2 bases from J; junction bases left unmatched: 11. CDR3 protein: CAIDTLAGGTYEQYF. For the CDR3, the DNA is TGTGCCATCGACACATTAGCGGGAGGAACCTACGAGCAGTACTTC.

This clonotype was seen repeatedly, ten times or more. The chain carries TRBV28 and TRBJ2-7; TRBD1 agrees at 8 bases. The germline V gene encodes CDR1 MDHEN and CDR2 SYDVKM. This CDR3 is built from 14 residues. Unmatched junction bases numbered 8, after V lost 5 bases and J lost 5 bases. The CDR3 sequence is CASSAGGPRDEQYV. The CDR3 coding sequence is TGTGCCAGCAGTGCAGGGGGCCCCCGGGACGAGCAGTACGTC.

The table lists this clonotype with many counts. The J gene is TRBJ2-7, the V gene TRBV5-4; D is uncertain. CDR3 length: 13 amino acids. The germline V gene has CDR1 SGHNT and CDR2 YYREEE (reference sequence). Deletions cut 4 bases from V and 6 bases from J, with 14 bases between. The CDR3 loop reads CASSRTVDAEQYF. The CDR3 nucleotides are TGTGCCAGCAGCCGTACAGTGGACGCCGAGCAGTACTTC.